These 7 T cell receptor beta chains were sequenced from one sample in a study of response to subunit inactivated influenza vaccine (dated by TCRdb to 2016 to 2019). Library generation was performed with RT-PCR. Sequencing relied on an Illumina HiSeq 2500. The raw public data were reprocessed by TCRdb itself: fastp quality trimming at Q25, MiXCR clonotype calling, in-frame beta chains only. Rows are combined by CDR3 protein, so each entry shows the most common genes and DNA. The sample profile shows hundreds of thousands of distinct CDR3 sequences; approximately 14% of them were found once. The ten largest clones represent roughly 10% of the sample. The input for sequencing was PBMCs from blood, taken roughly 12 days after vaccination. Every receptor here comes from a man aged 45 to 65 who received an inactivated influenza vaccine. Donor details come from another sample of the same person, matched by shared clones.

The V and J genes are TRBV7-2 and TRBJ2-7, with D possibly being TRBD1 (6 bases). Trimming removed 5 bases from V and 2 bases from J, with 13 bases in between. Germline lookup yields CDR1 SGHTA and CDR2 FQGNSA. The CDR3 length is 14 residues. The chain's CDR3 is CASSRGGLPYEQYF. In nucleotides, the CDR3 is TGTGCCAGCAGCCGAGGGGGTTTGCCCTACGAGCAGTACTTC.

The rearrangement links TRBV7-9 to TRBJ2-5, with 8 nucleotides matching TRBD1. CDR1 and CDR2 (germline): SEHNR, FQNEAQ (reference sequence). CDR3 length: 15 residues. Unmatched junction bases numbered 7, after V lost 5 bases and J lost 2 bases. This chain's CDR3 is CASSRRQGSQETQYF. The CDR3, as DNA: TGTGCCAGCAGCAGAAGACAGGGGTCGCAAGAGACCCAGTACTTC.

The CDR3 region has the DNA TGTGCCAGCAGCGTAGGGGGACTAGCGGCCACAGATACGCAGTATTTT. This gives the protein CASSVGGLAATDTQYF. The genes are TRBV9 and TRBJ2-3, with 11 bases matching TRBD2. Germline V gene lookup returns CDR1 SGDLS and CDR2 YYNGEE. Losses at the gene ends were 0 bases for V and 2 bases for J; bases not matched to a gene: 2. This CDR3 is built from 16 residues. The whole variable domain, remainder taken from reference TRBV9 and TRBJ2-3, is DSGVTQTPKHLITATGQRVTLRCSPRSGDLSVYWYQQSLDQGLQFLIQYYNGEERAKGNILERFSAQQFPDLHSELNLSSLELGDSALYFCASSVGGLAATDTQYFGPGTRLTVL.

The chain combines TRBV14 with TRBJ1-1; TRBD1 matches 7 bases. V was pared by 3 bases and J by 0 bases, with 13 bases of the junction left unmatched. The CDR3 has 18 amino acids. Germline loops: CDR1 SGHDN, CDR2 FVKESK. As DNA, the CDR3 is TGTGCCAGCAGCCAGAGGACAGGCTTAGGATCTCTGAACACTGAAGCTTTCTTT. As protein: CASSQRTGLGSLNTEAFF.

This clonotype turned up a few times. Written as DNA, the CDR3 is TGTGCCAGCAGTCCCGAGATCGGGACAGCATTGGGCTACACCTTC. Its translation: CASSPEIGTALGYTF. This chain links TRBV3-1 with TRBJ1-2; 7 bases align to TRBD1. The germline gives CDR1 LGHDT, CDR2 YNNKEL (reference sequence). V lost 6 bases to trimming and J lost 8 bases; unmatched junction nucleotides: 15. The CDR3 runs 15 residues.

At least ten counts were recorded for this clonotype. V usage is TRBV28 and J usage is TRBJ2-7; D ambiguous. Trimming shortened V by 3 bases and J by 0 bases, and 12 bases separated the two germline ends. The germline gives CDR1 MDHEN, CDR2 SYDVKM. The CDR3 is made up of 15 amino acids. The CDR3 reads CASSFYSGPSYEQYF. The CDR3 DNA reads TGTGCCAGCAGTTTCTATTCCGGGCCCTCCTACGAGCAGTACTTC.

The chain is built from TRBV15 and TRBJ2-7, with TRBD2 matching 7 bases. The CDR3 runs to 12 residues. Germline V CDR1 and CDR2: LNHNV, YYDKDF (reference sequence). V shed 5 bases, J shed 7 bases, and the junction held 5 bases outside the gene matches. The CDR3 protein is CATSRLGGEQYF. The CDR3, as DNA: TGTGCCACCAGCCGGCTCGGGGGGGAGCAGTACTTC.